The rows below give T cell receptor beta chains drawn from one sample of a study of cytomegalovirus exposure and HLA in healthy donors. Here immunoSEQ multiplex PCR was the method, and the copy in TCRdb shows in-frame clones only, minus some. The data hold fewer than 250,000 clones, with around three quarters observed a single time. Sequenced sample: PBMCs. The receptors were sampled from a man aged 35-49 years in good health and CMV-seronegative. Each CDR3 is given with its conserved first and last residue. Fields, in order: clone size, D gene, J gene, V gene, CDR3 protein, CDR3 DNA. A D gene is named only where the DNA matches it firmly. Clone sizes are given selectively: once, few, many, or a class where the clone is expanded.

clone size: .
D gene: TRBD1
J gene: TRBJ1-5
V gene: TRBV10-2
CDR3 protein: CASSSLPGQGDQPQHF
CDR3 DNA: TGCGCCAGCAGTTCCCTTCCGGGACAGGGGGATCAGCCCCAGCATTTT

clone size: .
D gene: TRBD1
J gene: TRBJ2-2
V gene: TRBV7-2
CDR3 protein: CASSPGTGLNTGELFF
CDR3 DNA: TGTGCCAGCAGCCCCGGGACAGGATTGAACACCGGGGAGCTGTTTTTT

clone size: .
D gene: .
J gene: TRBJ1-2
V gene: TRBV25-1
CDR3 protein: CASSESGRANYGYTF
CDR3 DNA: TGTGCCAGCAGTGAATCGGGCAGGGCAAACTATGGCTACACCTTC

clone size: .
D gene: .
J gene: TRBJ2-7
V gene: TRBV5-8
CDR3 protein: CASSSYGFPYF
CDR3 DNA: TGTGCCAGCAGCTCCTACGGGTTTCCGTACTTC

clone size: .
D gene: .
J gene: TRBJ1-4
V gene: TRBV4-2
CDR3 protein: CASSQEAGGSEKLFF
CDR3 DNA: TGTGCCAGCAGCCAAGAAGCGGGGGGGAGTGAAAAACTGTTTTTT

clone size: once
D gene: TRBD1
J gene: TRBJ2-5
V gene: TRBV5-6
CDR3 protein: CASSVITGAAETQYF
CDR3 DNA: TGTGCCAGCAGCGTCATCACAGGGGCCGCAGAGACCCAGTACTTC

clone size: .
D gene: .
J gene: TRBJ1-1
V gene: TRBV7-3
CDR3 protein: CASSLQGKMTEAFF
CDR3 DNA: TGTGCCAGCAGCTTACAGGGTAAAATGACTGAAGCTTTCTTT

clone size: .
D gene: .
J gene: TRBJ2-7
V gene: TRBV29-1
CDR3 protein: CSVTGSYEQYF
CDR3 DNA: TGCAGCGTCACTGGTTCCTACGAGCAGTACTTC

clone size: .
D gene: TRBD2
J gene: TRBJ2-1
V gene: TRBV10-3
CDR3 protein: CAISEPGTNEQFF
CDR3 DNA: TGTGCCATCAGTGAGCCGGGGACTAACGAGCAGTTCTTC

clone size: once
D gene: .
J gene: TRBJ1-1
V gene: TRBV11-1
CDR3 protein: CASSLISGQAFF
CDR3 DNA: TGTGCCAGCAGCTTAATCTCAGGGCAAGCTTTCTTT

clone size: .
D gene: TRBD2
J gene: TRBJ2-5
V gene: TRBV28
CDR3 protein: CASSLASGSQETQYF
CDR3 DNA: TGTGCCAGCAGCCTAGCTAGCGGCTCCCAAGAGACCCAGTACTTC

clone size: .
D gene: TRBD2
J gene: TRBJ2-5
V gene: TRBV5-1
CDR3 protein: CASSWGRTPGLAPQETQYF
CDR3 DNA: TGCGCCAGCAGCTGGGGGCGTACGCCGGGACTAGCGCCGCAAGAGACCCAGTACTTC

clone size: .
D gene: .
J gene: TRBJ2-5
V gene: TRBV2
CDR3 protein: CASSDLRETQYF
CDR3 DNA: TGTGCCAGCAGTGACCTGAGGGAGACCCAGTACTTC

clone size: .
D gene: .
J gene: TRBJ1-3
V gene: TRBV7-2
CDR3 protein: CASMRDASGNTIYF
CDR3 DNA: TGTGCCAGCATGCGGGATGCCTCTGGAAACACCATATATTTT

clone size: .
D gene: .
J gene: TRBJ2-3
V gene: TRBV7-2
CDR3 protein: CASSLYTDTQYF
CDR3 DNA: TGTGCCAGCAGCTTATACACAGATACGCAGTATTTT

clone size: .
D gene: TRBD2
J gene: TRBJ2-7
V gene: TRBV5-8
CDR3 protein: CASSRRVDPGLGRAEQYF
CDR3 DNA: TGTGCCAGCAGCCGAAGGGTAGACCCGGGACTAGGGAGGGCCGAGCAGTACTTC

clone size: .
D gene: TRBD2
J gene: TRBJ2-1
V gene: TRBV19
CDR3 protein: CASMGGTSGLLYNEQFF
CDR3 DNA: TGTGCCAGTATGGGGGGGACTAGCGGGCTTCTCTACAATGAGCAGTTCTTC

clone size: .
D gene: TRBD1
J gene: TRBJ1-2
V gene: TRBV5-1
CDR3 protein: CASSPSGTGSSNYGYTF
CDR3 DNA: TGCGCCAGCAGCCCCAGCGGGACAGGATCTTCTAACTATGGCTACACCTTC

clone size: .
D gene: .
J gene: TRBJ1-5
V gene: TRBV27
CDR3 protein: CASSSYSQIQPQHF
CDR3 DNA: TGTGCCAGCAGTTCTTACAGCCAAATTCAGCCCCAGCATTTT

clone size: .
D gene: .
J gene: TRBJ2-1
V gene: TRBV9
CDR3 protein: CASSTRLQGFYNEQFF
CDR3 DNA: TGTGCCAGCAGTACCAGGTTGCAGGGTTTCTACAATGAGCAGTTCTTC

clone size: .
D gene: TRBD1
J gene: TRBJ1-1
V gene: TRBV6-5
CDR3 protein: CASSRGQDLNTEAFF
CDR3 DNA: TGTGCCAGCAGTAGAGGACAGGACCTGAACACTGAAGCTTTCTTT

clone size: .
D gene: TRBD2
J gene: TRBJ2-2
V gene: TRBV27
CDR3 protein: CASSVSGTNTGELFF
CDR3 DNA: TGTGCCAGCAGTGTTAGCGGGACGAACACCGGGGAGCTGTTTTTT

clone size: once
D gene: TRBD2
J gene: TRBJ2-7
V gene: TRBV4-2
CDR3 protein: CASSQAGGPYEQYF
CDR3 DNA: TGTGCCAGCAGCCAAGCGGGAGGGCCCTACGAGCAGTACTTC

clone size: .
D gene: TRBD2
J gene: TRBJ2-7
V gene: TRBV27
CDR3 protein: CASSLALAGANEQYF
CDR3 DNA: TGTGCCAGCAGTTTAGCTCTAGCGGGAGCCAACGAGCAGTACTTC

clone size: .
D gene: TRBD1
J gene: TRBJ2-1
V gene: TRBV15
CDR3 protein: CATSTPGQANEQFF
CDR3 DNA: TGTGCCACCAGCACTCCGGGACAGGCCAATGAGCAGTTCTTC

clone size: few
D gene: TRBD2
J gene: TRBJ2-4
V gene: TRBV5-4
CDR3 protein: CASSLGGLAVKNIQYF
CDR3 DNA: TGTGCCAGCAGCTTGGGCGGACTAGCGGTCAAAAACATTCAGTACTTC

clone size: .
D gene: .
J gene: TRBJ2-2
V gene: TRBV6-1
CDR3 protein: CASSVDTGELFF
CDR3 DNA: TGTGCCAGCAGTGTCGACACCGGGGAGCTGTTTTTT

clone size: .
D gene: TRBD1
J gene: TRBJ1-6
V gene: TRBV10-3
CDR3 protein: CAISATGANNSPLHF
CDR3 DNA: TGTGCCATCAGTGCAACAGGGGCGAATAATTCACCCCTCCACTTT

clone size: .
D gene: TRBD1
J gene: TRBJ2-7
V gene: TRBV2
CDR3 protein: CASSGLKGAGGIYEQYF
CDR3 DNA: TGTGCCAGCAGTGGGTTGAAAGGAGCAGGGGGCATCTACGAGCAGTACTTC

clone size: .
D gene: TRBD1
J gene: TRBJ1-1
V gene: TRBV7-9
CDR3 protein: CSSSSGQGNTEAFF
CDR3 DNA: TGTTCCAGCAGCTCTGGACAGGGTAACACTGAAGCTTTCTTT

clone size: .
D gene: TRBD1
J gene: TRBJ2-5
V gene: TRBV7-9
CDR3 protein: CASSRGTGFVSETQYF
CDR3 DNA: TGTGCCAGCAGCAGAGGGACAGGGTTTGTATCAGAGACCCAGTACTTC

clone size: .
D gene: TRBD2
J gene: TRBJ2-1
V gene: TRBV4-3
CDR3 protein: CASSQVRAGALRSYNEQFF
CDR3 DNA: TGCGCCAGCAGCCAAGTTCGAGCGGGGGCCCTTCGGTCCTACAATGAGCAGTTCTTC

clone size: .
D gene: TRBD1
J gene: TRBJ1-1
V gene: TRBV9
CDR3 protein: CASNEGQGVLGGTEAFF
CDR3 DNA: TGTGCCAGTAACGAGGGACAGGGGGTATTAGGGGGCACTGAAGCTTTCTTT

clone size: .
D gene: .
J gene: TRBJ2-7
V gene: TRBV29-1
CDR3 protein: CSVLGGHRTYEQYF
CDR3 DNA: TGCAGCGTTCTAGGGGGACACCGAACCTACGAGCAGTACTTC

clone size: .
D gene: TRBD1
J gene: TRBJ1-2
V gene: TRBV7-3
CDR3 protein: CASSQQVVTGAEGYTF
CDR3 DNA: TGTGCCAGCAGCCAACAGGTCGTCACAGGGGCTGAAGGCTACACCTTC

clone size: .
D gene: .
J gene: TRBJ2-7
V gene: TRBV6-6
CDR3 protein: CATARPSVSYEQYF
CDR3 DNA: TGTGCTACAGCAAGGCCATCGGTCTCCTACGAGCAGTACTTC

clone size: .
D gene: .
J gene: TRBJ1-6
V gene: TRBV9
CDR3 protein: CASKADGGPLHF
CDR3 DNA: TGTGCCAGCAAGGCAGACGGGGGACCCCTCCACTTT

clone size: .
D gene: .
J gene: TRBJ2-3
V gene: TRBV5-1
CDR3 protein: CASNLAGRSTDTQYF
CDR3 DNA: TGCGCCAGCAATCTTGCCGGGAGATCCACAGATACGCAGTATTTT

clone size: .
D gene: .
J gene: TRBJ2-7
V gene: TRBV7-9
CDR3 protein: CASSLGGDFRYEQYF
CDR3 DNA: TGTGCCAGCAGCTTAGGGGGGGACTTCCGCTACGAGCAGTACTTC

clone size: once
D gene: TRBD1
J gene: TRBJ2-1
V gene: TRBV6-6
CDR3 protein: CASRRQGARRENEQFF
CDR3 DNA: TGTGCCAGCAGGAGACAGGGGGCGAGGAGAGAAAATGAGCAGTTCTTC

clone size: .
D gene: TRBD1
J gene: TRBJ2-2
V gene: TRBV25-1
CDR3 protein: CASSLRGGQGFTGELFF
CDR3 DNA: TGTGCCAGCAGTTTAAGAGGAGGACAGGGCTTCACCGGGGAGCTGTTTTTT

clone size: .
D gene: TRBD2
J gene: TRBJ2-4
V gene: TRBV10-2
CDR3 protein: CASRPRRAGAGNIQYF
CDR3 DNA: TGCGCCAGCAGGCCCCGGAGAGCGGGAGCGGGAAACATTCAGTACTTC

clone size: .
D gene: .
J gene: TRBJ1-1
V gene: TRBV5-1
CDR3 protein: CASSLSGATGAFF
CDR3 DNA: TGCGCCAGCAGCTTGTCAGGGGCAACGGGGGCTTTCTTT